Detailed here is one T cell receptor (beta chain). The target antigen is unknown. This sample is drawn from a study of beta chain features in type 1 diabetes. Study-level points and caveats: The naive, central memory and Treg TCRB repertoires looked more alike in patients than they did in healthy donors.

Trimming left V 0 bases short and J 5 bases short, with 5 bases between. Germline CDR1 SGHTA, CDR2 FQGNSA. The CDR3 has 13 residues. Expressed TCRB transcripts were sequenced because the isolated RNA had all been reverse transcribed beforehand. The data were produced by immunoSEQ multiplex PCR, yet TCRdb's version contains in-frame clones alone and is incomplete. The sample lists 450,000 to 600,000 clones, 30% occurring once. This sequence joins TRBV7-2 and TRBJ1-5, with a tentative D call TRBD1 (5 bases). The sequenced sample was naive CD4+ T cells from blood. The TCR sequence derives from a man younger than 30 in good health. The CDR3: CASSLARDQPQHF. The CDR3 region has the DNA TGTGCCAGCAGCTTAGCCAGGGATCAGCCCCAGCATTTT.